Below, 29 T cell receptor beta chains from the same sample are listed, as sequenced in a study of Tregs in tolerant kidney transplant recipients. Data came from immunoSEQ multiplex PCR; TCRdb stores just in-frame clones and leaves some out. The sample holds over 50,000 clones, 83% seen once. Sequencing input: CD4+ T cells from blood. These TCRs come from a human donor in good health.

The V gene is TRBV11-2, the J gene TRBJ2-2, with no clear D. In germline, CDR1 is SGHAT, CDR2 FQNNGV. V lost 1 base and J 3 bases, leaving 3 bases between the germline ends. This CDR3 is 13 amino acids long. The chain's CDR3 is CASSLVHTGELFF. The CDR3 nucleotides read TGTGCCAGCAGCTTAGTCCACACCGGGGAGCTGTTTTTT.

The chain carries TRBV12-5 and TRBJ2-2; D gene uncertain. CDR3 length equals 13 residues. Trimming stripped 6 bases from V and 7 bases from J, with 12 bases between. Germline assignment: CDR1 LGHNT and CDR2 FRNRAP. CDR3 region: CASGRGGDGELFF. CDR3 coding DNA: TGTGCTAGTGGCCGTGGTGGGGACGGGGAGCTGTTTTTT. The whole variable domain, remainder taken from reference TRBV12-5 and TRBJ2-2, is DARVTQTPRHKVTEMGQEVTMRCQPILGHNTVFWYRQTMMQGLELLAYFRNRAPLDDSGMPKDRFSAEMPDATLATLKIQPSEPRDSAVYFCASGRGGDGELFFGEGSRLTVL.

The chain uses TRBV6-6 and TRBJ2-5, with 7 bases lining up with TRBD2. This CDR3 has 12 residues. CDR1 MNHNY and CDR2 SVGAGI come from the germline V gene (reference sequence). Trimming took 5 bases from V and 5 from J; bases not matched to a gene: 2. The CDR3 DNA reads TGTGCCAGCAGTAGGACTAGGGAGACCCAGTACTTC. It is translated as CASSRTRETQYF.

In its sample, this clone was seen a few times. The chain recombines TRBV6-1 with TRBJ1-6, with 10 nucleotides matching TRBD1. V lost 2 bases and J lost 9; bases outside the gene matches: 4. Germline CDR1 and CDR2: MNHNS and SASEGT. The CDR3 runs to 15 residues. The DNA for the CDR3 is TGTGCCAGCAGTGAAACGGGACAGGGGTCTTCACCCCTCCACTTT. The encoded protein is CASSETGQGSSPLHF.

The J gene is TRBJ1-2, the V gene TRBV19; TRBD1 matches 7 bases. V lost 10 bases, J lost 5 bases, and 13 bases stayed unmatched. This CDR3 region has 14 residues. CDR1 and CDR2 (germline): LNHDA, SQIVND (reference sequence). This CDR3 is CATNHPGQRYGYTF. The CDR3 region has the DNA TGTGCCACTAATCACCCGGGACAGAGATATGGCTACACCTTC.

This clone turned up a few times. The chain recombines TRBV18 with TRBJ2-7; D is perhaps TRBD1 or TRBD2 (5 bases each). The CDR3 runs 15 residues. The V end was cut by 3 bases, the J end by 2 bases, with 14 bases between. Germline values: CDR1 KGHSH, CDR2 LQKENI. DNA of the CDR3: TGTGCCAGCTCACCCGGGTGGCAGGGAGCCTACGAGCAGTACTTC. Its protein product is CASSPGWQGAYEQYF.

This clone was counted once. V usage is TRBV7-4 and J usage is TRBJ2-2, with 8 positions matching TRBD1. This CDR3 region has 15 residues. Trimming removed 3 bases from V and 8 bases from J; junction bases left unmatched: 8. The germline CDR1 and CDR2 sequences are SGHVT and SQSDAQ. The CDR3 DNA follows: TGTGCCAGCAGCTTCGACAGGGGTATTCGAGGGGAGCTGTTTTTT. The encoded protein is CASSFDRGIRGELFF.

This chain links TRBV6-5 with TRBJ2-5; D is uncertain. Germline CDR1 MNHEY, CDR2 SVGAGI. Trimming shortened V by 2 bases and J by 2 bases, and 6 bases separated the two germline ends. The CDR3 runs 13 residues. CDR3 loop: CASSYAIQETQYF. CDR3 nucleotides: TGTGCCAGCAGTTACGCGATTCAAGAGACCCAGTACTTC.

The rearrangement links TRBV5-1 to TRBJ1-4; the D is unclear. This CDR3 spans 15 amino acids. V was pared by 0 bases and J by 5 bases, with 11 bases between. Per the germline V gene, CDR1 is SGHRS and CDR2 is YFSETQ. The CDR3 reads CASSLGAAGNEKLFF. CDR3 nucleotide sequence: TGCGCCAGCAGCTTGGGGGCCGCCGGAAATGAAAAACTGTTTTTT. Together with reference TRBV5-1 and TRBJ1-4, the CDR3 gives the full variable domain: KAGVTQTPRYLIKTRGQQVTLSCSPISGHRSVSWYQQTPGQGLQFLFEYFSETQRNKGNFPGRFSGRQFSNSRSEMNVSTLELGDSALYLCASSLGAAGNEKLFFGSGTQLSVL.

The chain links TRBV2 to TRBJ2-5; 12 bases are shared with TRBD2. V was clipped by 0 bases and J by 3 bases; unmatched bases: 2. The CDR3 extends over 16 amino acids. Looked up from germline, CDR1 is SNHLY and CDR2 is FYNNEI. The CDR3 reads CASSEARLAGEETQYF. As DNA, the CDR3 is TGTGCCAGCAGTGAAGCGCGACTAGCGGGGGAAGAGACCCAGTACTTC.

The chain is built from TRBV5-4 and TRBJ2-1, with 12 bases identical to TRBD2. V was pared by 0 bases and J by 7 bases, with 5 bases of the junction left unmatched. The CDR3 is 16 residues long. Germline V gives CDR1 SGHNT, CDR2 YYREEE (reference sequence). CDR3 DNA sequence: TGTGCCAGCAGCTTGGGACTAGCGGGGGTAGGGAATGAGCAGTTCTTC. It encodes CASSLGLAGVGNEQFF.

The V and J genes are TRBV4-3 and TRBJ1-4; D might be TRBD1 (5 bases). CDR1 is LGHNA, CDR2 YSLEER, per germline. V lost 3 bases and J 2 bases, leaving 7 bases between the germline ends. The length of the CDR3 is 14 residues. The CDR3 sequence is CASSQGPTNEKLFF. The CDR3 nucleotides are TGCGCCAGCAGCCAGGGACCGACTAATGAAAAACTGTTTTTT.

The sample holds one count of this clone. This chain uses TRBV7-2 with TRBJ2-7; TRBD1 matches 7 bases. The CDR3 has 15 amino acids. With 5 bases clipped from V and 7 bases from J, the junction kept 14 bases outside the gene matches. The germline CDR1 and CDR2 sequences are SGHTA and FQGNSA. The CDR3 DNA follows: TGTGCCAGCAGCGCCACAGGGGCCCCTTTTAGTGAGCAGTACTTC. Translating it yields CASSATGAPFSEQYF.

This clone was observed a single time. The rearrangement uses TRBV7-3 and TRBJ1-2; perhaps TRBD1 as D (6 bases). CDR3 size: 14 residues. Looked up from germline, CDR1 is SGHTA and CDR2 is FQGTGA. V lost 4 bases and J lost 3, with 12 bases in between. CDR3 DNA: TGTGCCAGCAGCTCCACAGGGTTGGACTATGGCTACACCTTC. This encodes CASSSTGLDYGYTF.

This chain links TRBV4-2 with TRBJ1-3, with 7 positions matching TRBD1. The CDR3 covers 15 residues. Germline V gene data show CDR1 as LGHNA and CDR2 as YNFKEQ. The ends lost 4 bases at V and 0 bases at J; junction bases unmatched: 3. CDR3 protein: CASSRDSNSGNTIYF. In DNA form, the CDR3 reads TGTGCCAGCAGCCGGGACAGTAACTCTGGAAACACCATATATTTT.

V usage is TRBV4-1 and J usage is TRBJ2-3; 8 nucleotides line up with TRBD2. The CDR3 is made up of 17 amino acids. Germline-derived CDR1 and CDR2 are MGHRA and YSYEKL. Germline trimming cut 4 bases from V and 4 bases from J; bases unmatched to any gene: 13. Here the CDR3 DNA reads TGCGCCAGCAGCCTGCCAGTAGCGGGAAGGGCAGCAGATACGCAGTATTTT. It encodes CASSLPVAGRAADTQYF.

This CDR3 is CAWMERGNTIYF. In DNA form, the CDR3 reads TGTGCCTGGATGGAGAGGGGAAACACCATATATTTT. The chain has TRBV30 and TRBJ1-3; D call uncertain. The V end lost 4 bases, the J end lost 4 bases, and 8 bases lay between the germline ends. In germline, CDR1 is GTSNPN, CDR2 SVGIG (reference sequence). The CDR3 runs to 12 residues.

This clone appeared a few times. Other DNA sequences within the sample encode an identical CDR3. The gene calls are TRBV11-3 and TRBJ2-3, with 10 nucleotides matching TRBD1. The CDR3 is made up of 14 amino acids. Germline V gene sequence: CDR1 SGHNT, CDR2 YENEEA. Unmatched junction bases numbered 5, after V lost 8 bases and J lost 3 bases. CDR3 in DNA: TGTGCCAGCCGTCCGGGACAGGGGACAGATACGCAGTATTTT. Translated, it gives CASRPGQGTDTQYF.

The chain uses TRBV4-3 and TRBJ1-2; D perhaps matches TRBD1 (6 bases). This CDR3 comprises 16 residues. Germline V gene lookup returns CDR1 LGHNA and CDR2 YSLEER. V dropped 0 bases and J dropped 0 bases, with 11 bases sitting between them. DNA for the CDR3: TGCGCCAGCAGCCAAGATGGAGGGGGTACTAACTATGGCTACACCTTC. Its translation: CASSQDGGGTNYGYTF.

The chain couples TRBV7-2 to TRBJ2-6, with D uncertain. This CDR3 contains 15 residues. Trimming stripped 5 bases from V and 0 bases from J, with 8 bases between. Germline V gene data show CDR1 as SGHTA and CDR2 as FQGNSA. This CDR3 is CASSPQLSGANVLTF. CDR3 DNA: TGTGCCAGCAGCCCCCAACTCTCTGGGGCCAACGTCCTGACTTTC. Combining the CDR3 with reference TRBV7-2 and TRBJ2-6 gives the whole variable domain GAGVSQSPSNKVTEKGKDVELRCDPISGHTALYWYRQSLGQGLEFLIYFQGNSAPDKSGLPSDRFSAERTGGSVSTLTIQRTQQEDSAVYLCASSPQLSGANVLTFGAGSRLTVL.

The chain links TRBV11-2 to TRBJ2-5; D uncertain. This CDR3 contains 14 residues. From germline, CDR1 is SGHAT and CDR2 FQNNGV. V shed 5 bases and J shed 1 base, with 11 bases lying between them. The CDR3 loop reads CASSRMGSQETQYF. Here the CDR3 DNA reads TGTGCCAGCAGCCGAATGGGATCCCAAGAGACCCAGTACTTC.

V gene TRBV29-1 combines with J gene TRBJ1-3, with TRBD1 matching 9 bases. The germline CDR1 and CDR2 sequences are SQVTM and ANQGSEA. This CDR3 region has 13 residues. With 6 bases clipped from V and 3 bases from J, the junction kept 3 bases outside the gene matches. The CDR3 DNA reads TGCAGCGTCCGGGACAGGGATGGAAACACCATATATTTT. Encoded protein: CSVRDRDGNTIYF.

The V gene is TRBV9, the J gene TRBJ2-7; TRBD2 aligns across 10 bases. V lost 1 base and J lost 7; bases outside the gene matches: 11. The germline CDR1 and CDR2 sequences are SGDLS and YYNGEE. The CDR3 extends over 16 amino acids. CDR3 residues: CASSVYVSSGRDEQYF. The CDR3 bases are TGTGCCAGCAGCGTATACGTATCGAGCGGGAGGGATGAGCAGTACTTC.

The V call is TRBV11-3, the J call TRBJ1-1; D gene unclear. V was cut by 0 bases and J by 1 base, with 9 bases left in between. The CDR3 extends over 15 amino acids. Looked up from germline, CDR1 is SGHNT and CDR2 is YENEEA. The CDR3 DNA follows: TGTGCCAGCAGCTTAGAGTTCCAGACGAACACTGAAGCTTTCTTT. It translates to CASSLEFQTNTEAFF.

The V and J genes are TRBV7-9 and TRBJ1-4; no firm D call. The CDR3 spans 13 residues. From germline, CDR1 is SEHNR and CDR2 FQNEAQ (reference sequence). V was cut by 4 bases and J by 8 bases, with 11 bases left in between. CDR3 sequence reads: CASSSGRSEKLFF. The CDR3 DNA sequence: TGTGCCAGCAGCTCAGGAAGGTCGGAAAAACTGTTTTTT.

J is TRBJ1-1 and V is TRBV29-1, with TRBD1 as a possible D gene (6 bases). The CDR3 runs to 14 residues. Germline V gene lookup returns CDR1 SQVTM and CDR2 ANQGSEA. Trimming removed 4 bases from V and 9 bases from J, with 21 bases in between. DNA for the CDR3: TGCAGCGTTGCAGAGGGGGGTCGGAGGAGTAAAGCTTTCTTT. Its protein is CSVAEGGRRSKAFF.

The CDR3: CASSKAGGLDPRYEQYF. The CDR3 DNA reads as TGTGCCAGCAGCAAAGCGGGGGGCCTGGACCCACGCTACGAGCAGTACTTC. This rearrangement joins TRBV21-1 to TRBJ2-7. TRBV21-1 is classified as a pseudogene. The CDR3 length is 17 residues.

This rearrangement joins TRBV4-3 to TRBJ1-6; D is unclear. The ends were cut back, 0 bases at V and 0 bases at J, with 9 bases in the middle. This CDR3 has 17 residues. The germline gives CDR1 LGHNA, CDR2 YSLEER. CDR3: CASSQEGTASYNSPLHF. In DNA form, the CDR3 reads TGCGCCAGCAGCCAAGAGGGAACCGCCTCCTATAATTCACCCCTCCACTTT.

CDR3 amino acids: CAWSRDRGGENNQPQHF. The CDR3 DNA is TGTGCCTGGAGCCGCGACAGGGGAGGGGAAAACAATCAGCCCCAGCATTTT. This chain links TRBV30 with TRBJ1-5; 8 bases match TRBD1. The germline gives CDR1 GTSNPN, CDR2 SVGIG (reference sequence). The length of the CDR3 is 17 residues. J was trimmed by 3 bases and V by 3 bases; bases with no gene match: 13. The entire variable domain, with the rest obtained from reference TRBV30 and TRBJ1-5, is as follows: SQTIHQWPATLVQPVGSPLSLECTVEGTSNPNLYWYRQAAGRGLQLLFYSVGIGQISSEVPQNLSASRPQDRQFILSSKKLLLSDSGFYLCAWSRDRGGENNQPQHFGDGTRLSIL.